Given below is one T cell receptor (beta chain) in context. Patients aged 18 to 65 had newly diagnosed hyperthyroidism that had lasted under 2 months. The data originate from a study of T cells in Graves' hyperthyroidism and ophthalmopathy. TCR beta CDR3 region amplification was performed from RNA transcripts. The study used the HTBI primer set for a first-round RT-PCR of the TCR CDR3. From the multiplex PCR reads, TCRdb called clonotypes with MiXCR, one entry per CDR3 protein. The table records about 480,000 distinct CDR3 sequences, approximately 15% of them present only once. The germline CDR1 and CDR2 sequences are LNHNV and YYDKDF (reference sequence). The J segment lost 10 bases and the V segment lost 2 bases, leaving 9 bases of the junction unmatched. The CDR3 is 16 amino acids.

The sample taken for sequencing was blood. This clonotype was sampled from a woman aged 18-30 years with Graves' hyperthyroidism. V is TRBV15 and J is TRBJ2-1, with 12 bases identical to TRBD2. The CDR3 loop reads CATSRLAGGPRGEQFF. CDR3 coding DNA: TGTGCCACCAGCAGACTAGCGGGAGGGCCAAGAGGCGAGCAGTTCTTC.